Shown below are 24 T cell receptor beta chains from a single sample sequenced in a study of cytotoxic CD8 clonotypes in ibrutinib-treated CLL. Using immunoSEQ multiplex PCR, the repertoire was profiled, and TCRdb retains in-frame clones only, with some absent. Of approximately 320,000 clones in the sample, about 61% were seen once. This material consisted of PBMCs, taken after 36 months of ibrutinib treatment. The receptors originated from a human donor with chronic lymphocytic leukemia.

The rearrangement joins TRBV5-1 to TRBJ2-1; 9 bases fit TRBD1. There are 15 residues in the CDR3. With V trimmed by 0 bases and J by 9 bases, 7 bases remained unmatched. Germline values: CDR1 SGHRS, CDR2 YFSETQ. The CDR3 DNA sequence: TGCGCCAGCAGCTTGGATCCTACGGACAGGGGTGAGCAGTTCTTC. Amino acids: CASSLDPTDRGEQFF.

This clone was seen a single time. The chain combines TRBV6-6 with TRBJ1-1, with D perhaps TRBD1 (6 bases). The CDR3 is 14 amino acids. Per germline, CDR1 MNHNY and CDR2 SVGAGI (reference sequence). Trimming shortened V by 7 bases and J by 0 bases, and 12 bases separated the two germline ends. The CDR3 bases are TGTGCCAGCAACAACAGGGCCATGAACACTGAAGCTTTCTTT. This translates into CASNNRAMNTEAFF.

This clone was observed a handful of times. The V and J genes are TRBV7-2 and TRBJ1-6, with a possible D match to TRBD1 (5 bases). This CDR3 contains 12 residues. Trimming cost V 2 bases and J 19 bases, with 15 bases left between them. Germline V gene data show CDR1 as SGHTA and CDR2 as FQGNSA. The CDR3 region is CASSLPGAYPHF. CDR3 coding DNA: TGTGCCAGCAGCTTACCCGGGGCCTATCCTCACTTT.

The V call is TRBV18, the J call TRBJ1-1; tentative D call: TRBD1 (6 bases). V lost 3 bases and J 0 bases, leaving 8 bases between the germline ends. The CDR3 is 14 residues long. From germline, CDR1 is KGHSH and CDR2 LQKENI. The CDR3: CASSPGGLNTEAFF. CDR3 bases: TGTGCCAGCTCACCGGGGGGCCTGAACACTGAAGCTTTCTTT.

The chain joins TRBV15 to TRBJ1-1; D gene ambiguous. Trimming removed 0 bases from V and 7 bases from J, with 12 bases in between. This CDR3 has 14 residues. Per germline, CDR1 LNHNV and CDR2 YYDKDF (reference sequence). For the CDR3, the DNA is TGTGCCACCAGCAGAGACATGCGTGGTTATGAAGCTTTCTTT. It yields the protein CATSRDMRGYEAFF.

The V gene is TRBV4-1, the J gene TRBJ1-2; 7 nucleotides agree with TRBD1. CDR1 and CDR2 (germline): MGHRA, YSYEKL. V lost 2 bases and J lost 0; bases outside the gene matches: 6. The length of the CDR3 is 16 residues. The CDR3 region is CASSQLRDRANYGYTF. DNA of the CDR3: TGCGCCAGCAGCCAACTACGGGACAGAGCTAACTATGGCTACACCTTC.

The gene calls are TRBV9 and TRBJ2-1; D might be TRBD2 (5 bases). CDR1 and CDR2 from the germline V gene are SGDLS and YYNGEE. The CDR3 is 15 amino acids. Deletions cut 1 base from V and 3 bases from J, with 11 bases between. The CDR3 region has the DNA TGTGCCAGCAGCGTATATGGGGAGAACTACAATGAGCAGTTCTTC. It yields the protein CASSVYGENYNEQFF.

This rearrangement joins TRBV10-3 to TRBJ2-2, with TRBD2 identical over 12 bases. Germline loops: CDR1 ENHRY, CDR2 SYGVKD. There are 16 residues in the CDR3. The V segment lost 4 bases and the J segment 1 base; nucleotides outside the gene matches: 1. CDR3 sequence reads: CAISALAGGNTGELFF. Written as DNA, the CDR3 is TGTGCCATCAGTGCACTAGCGGGAGGGAACACCGGGGAGCTGTTTTTT.

This clone was picked up a small number of times. The V call is TRBV18, the J call TRBJ1-4, with D perhaps matching TRBD1 (6 bases). V gave up 3 bases and J gave up 6 bases, with 14 bases separating them. The CDR3 length is 15 residues. CDR1 and CDR2 from the germline V gene are KGHSH and LQKENI. The CDR3 loop is CASSPTGTTYEKLFF. The CDR3 DNA reads as TGTGCCAGCTCACCCACCGGGACAACGTATGAAAAACTGTTTTTT.

This clone was counted a few times. This chain links TRBV13 with TRBJ2-7, with D possibly being TRBD1 (6 bases). The CDR3 has 15 residues. Trimming removed 5 bases at V and 4 bases at J, with 18 bases between. CDR1 PRHDT and CDR2 FYEKMQ come from the germline V gene (reference sequence). CDR3 DNA: TGTGCCAGCAGCGAAGACAGTCGAGGGACATACGAGCAGTACTTC. Protein sequence: CASSEDSRGTYEQYF.

This chain links TRBV11-3 with TRBJ2-2; no clear D. The CDR3 is made up of 15 amino acids. Trimming pared 3 bases from V and 6 bases from J, leaving 14 bases between. The V gene's germline CDR1 is SGHNT and CDR2 YENEEA. CDR3 region: CASSFPSMQAGELFF. The CDR3 DNA is TGTGCCAGCAGCTTCCCTAGTATGCAGGCCGGGGAGCTGTTTTTT.

This chain uses TRBV5-1 with TRBJ2-5; possibly TRBD1 or TRBD2 for D (5 bases each). CDR3 length: 15 amino acids. Trimming removed 5 bases from V and 5 bases from J, with 19 bases in between. Germline values: CDR1 SGHRS, CDR2 YFSETQ. The CDR3 DNA sequence: TGCGCCAGCAGTTCCGGGACCCAAAAATGGGAGACCCAGTACTTC. Protein: CASSSGTQKWETQYF.

The chain recombines TRBV11-2 with TRBJ2-7; possibly TRBD1 for D (6 bases). This CDR3 region has 13 residues. CDR1 and CDR2 (germline): SGHAT, FQNNGV. Trimming pared 3 bases from V and 6 bases from J, leaving 12 bases between. The CDR3 DNA follows: TGTGCCAGCAGCTTGCTGGGGGCGGTCGAGCAGTACTTC. It encodes CASSLLGAVEQYF.

This chain connects TRBV5-6 to TRBJ1-2; D is unclear. The CDR3 sequence is 11 residues long. The germline CDR1 and CDR2 sequences are SGHDT and YYEEEE. V lost 2 bases, J lost 7 bases, and 6 bases lay in between. The CDR3 is CASSFSGGYTF. In DNA, the CDR3 is TGTGCCAGCAGCTTCTCCGGTGGCTACACCTTC.

The CDR3 reads CASSGDGVPYEQYF. Written as DNA, the CDR3 is TGTGCCAGCAGCGGGGACGGGGTTCCCTACGAGCAGTACTTC. This chain joins TRBV5-4 and TRBJ2-7; D may correspond to TRBD1 or TRBD2 (5 bases each). CDR3 length: 14 amino acids. CDR1 is SGHNT, CDR2 YYREEE, per germline (reference sequence). V gave up 4 bases and J gave up 2 bases, with 13 bases separating them.

This clone was recorded once. The chain couples TRBV6-1 to TRBJ2-7, with 8 bases identical to TRBD2. The CDR3 totals 16 residues. V gave up 2 bases and J gave up 7 bases; unmatched junction bases: 13. Germline CDR1 MNHNS, CDR2 SASEGT. CDR3 sequence (DNA): TGTGCCAGCAGTGAAAGGCTAGCGGGTCCCTCGGGGGAGCAGTACTTC. It is translated as CASSERLAGPSGEQYF.

The chain is built from TRBV10-2 and TRBJ2-7, with TRBD2 matching 8 bases. This CDR3 is 13 amino acids long. The germline V gene has CDR1 WSHSY and CDR2 SAAADI. The V and J ends lost 10 bases and 2 bases, in that order; junction bases with no gene match: 7. CDR3 coding DNA: TGCGCCACCTCGAGACTAGCGACCTACGAGCAGTACTTC. Its translation is CATSRLATYEQYF.

V gene TRBV7-2 combines with J gene TRBJ2-7, with D possibly matching TRBD1 (6 bases). Germline CDR1 reads SGHTA; CDR2 reads FQGNSA. Trimming removed 6 bases from V and 1 base from J, with 16 bases in between. CDR3 length: 15 residues. The CDR3 nucleotides read TGTGCCAGCAGGCGAGGTAGGGGGATTTCCTACGAGCAGTACTTC. The encoded protein is CASRRGRGISYEQYF.

V usage is TRBV5-1 and J usage is TRBJ2-7; D is unclear. V was shortened by 0 bases and J by 0 bases, with 7 bases between the two germline ends. Germline V CDR1 and CDR2: SGHRS, YFSETQ. The CDR3 is 14 residues long. In nucleotides, the CDR3 is TGCGCCAGCAGCTTGGGACCGCCCTCCTACGAGCAGTACTTC. Translating it yields CASSLGPPSYEQYF.

This clone turned up a few times. V gene TRBV2 combines with J gene TRBJ2-7; tentatively, D is TRBD1 (5 bases). Germline assignment: CDR1 SNHLY and CDR2 FYNNEI. The CDR3 sequence is 13 residues long. V gave up 3 bases and J gave up 6 bases, with 12 bases separating them. As DNA, the CDR3 is TGTGCCAGCAGTGATTGGGCAGGGTTCGAGCAGTACTTC. Its translation is CASSDWAGFEQYF.

This clone was counted a few times. The rearrangement joins TRBV2 to TRBJ2-5; D remains ambiguous. V shed 8 bases and J shed 0 bases, with 4 bases lying between them. Germline V gene sequence: CDR1 SNHLY, CDR2 FYNNEI. CDR3 length: 11 residues. CDR3 region: CASFDQETQYF. In DNA, the CDR3 is TGTGCCAGCTTCGACCAAGAGACCCAGTACTTC.

This clone has only a few counts. The chain uses TRBV7-9 and TRBJ2-1, with 13 nucleotides matching TRBD2. Germline V gene data show CDR1 as SEHNR and CDR2 as FQNEAQ (reference sequence). The CDR3 runs to 16 residues. The J segment lost 10 bases and the V segment lost 3 bases, leaving 9 bases of the junction unmatched. CDR3 DNA: TGTGCCAGCAGCTTCGAACTAGCGGGGGGGCCCAGGGAGCAGTTCTTC. This gives the protein CASSFELAGGPREQFF.

This sequence joins TRBV7-6 and TRBJ1-3; 7 bases agree with TRBD1. Trimming took 2 bases from V and 0 from J; bases not matched to a gene: 7. The CDR3 spans 17 residues. CDR1 and CDR2 from the germline V gene are SGHVS and FNYEAQ. The CDR3 loop reads CASSLRAGQNSGNTIYF. Here the CDR3 DNA reads TGTGCCAGCAGCTTAAGGGCGGGACAGAACTCTGGAAACACCATATATTTT. Full variable domain (missing parts from reference TRBV7-6 and TRBJ1-3): GAGVSQSPRYKVTKRGQDVALRCDPISGHVSLYWYRQALGQGPEFLTYFNYEAQQDKSGLPNDRFSAERPEGSISTLTIQRTEQRDSAMYRCASSLRAGQNSGNTIYFGEGSWLTVV.

The chain has TRBV6-1 and TRBJ2-3; D unclear. This CDR3 region has 15 residues. Per the germline V gene, CDR1 is MNHNS and CDR2 is SASEGT. Trimming removed 1 base at V and 6 bases at J, with 14 bases between. The CDR3 loop is CASSEDVAPRDTQYF. DNA of the CDR3: TGTGCCAGCAGTGAAGATGTAGCCCCGCGGGATACGCAGTATTTT.